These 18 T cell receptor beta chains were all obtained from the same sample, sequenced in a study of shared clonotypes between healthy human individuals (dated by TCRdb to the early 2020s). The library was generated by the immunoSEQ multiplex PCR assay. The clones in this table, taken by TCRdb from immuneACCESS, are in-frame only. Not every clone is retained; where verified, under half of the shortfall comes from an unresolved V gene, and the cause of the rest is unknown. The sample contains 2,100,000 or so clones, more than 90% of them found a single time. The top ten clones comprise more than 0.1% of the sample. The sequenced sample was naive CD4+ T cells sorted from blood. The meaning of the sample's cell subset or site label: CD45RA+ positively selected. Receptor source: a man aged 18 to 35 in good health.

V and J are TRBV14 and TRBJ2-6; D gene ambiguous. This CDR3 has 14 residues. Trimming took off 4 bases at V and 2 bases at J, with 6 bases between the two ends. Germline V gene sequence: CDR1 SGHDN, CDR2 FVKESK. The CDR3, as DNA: TGTGCCAGCAGCCCGCTAACTGGGGCCAACGTCCTGACTTTC. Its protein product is CASSPLTGANVLTF.

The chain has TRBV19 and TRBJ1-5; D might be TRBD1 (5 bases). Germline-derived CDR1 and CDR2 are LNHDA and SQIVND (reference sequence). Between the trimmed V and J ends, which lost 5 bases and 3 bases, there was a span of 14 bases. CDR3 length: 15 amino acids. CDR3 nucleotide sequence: TGTGCCAGTAGTGTCTCAGGGTACAACAATCAGCCCCAGCATTTT. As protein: CASSVSGYNNQPQHF.

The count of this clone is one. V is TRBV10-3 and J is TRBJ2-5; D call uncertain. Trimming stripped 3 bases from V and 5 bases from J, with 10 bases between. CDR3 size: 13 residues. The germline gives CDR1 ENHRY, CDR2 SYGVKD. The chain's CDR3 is CAISDGPGETQYF. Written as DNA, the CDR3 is TGTGCCATCAGTGATGGCCCCGGGGAGACCCAGTACTTC.

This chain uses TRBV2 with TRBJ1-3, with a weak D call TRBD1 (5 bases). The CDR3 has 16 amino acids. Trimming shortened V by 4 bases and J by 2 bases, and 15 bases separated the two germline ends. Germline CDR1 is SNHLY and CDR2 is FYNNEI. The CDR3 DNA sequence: TGTGCCAGCAGTGTGGGCGGTCAAGGGGCTGGAAACACCATATATTTT. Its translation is CASSVGGQGAGNTIYF. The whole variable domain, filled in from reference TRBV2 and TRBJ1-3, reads EPEVTQTPSHQVTQMGQEVILRCVPISNHLYFYWYRQILGQKVEFLVSFYNNEISEKSEIFDDQFSVERPDGSNFTLKIRSTKLEDSAMYFCASSVGGQGAGNTIYFGEGSWLTVV.

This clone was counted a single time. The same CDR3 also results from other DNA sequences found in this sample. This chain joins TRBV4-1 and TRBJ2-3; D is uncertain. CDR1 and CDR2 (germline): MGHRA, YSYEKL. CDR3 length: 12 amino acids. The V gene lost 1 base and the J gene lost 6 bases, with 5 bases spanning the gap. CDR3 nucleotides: TGCGCCAGCAGCCAAGTTATGGATACGCAGTATTTT. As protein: CASSQVMDTQYF.

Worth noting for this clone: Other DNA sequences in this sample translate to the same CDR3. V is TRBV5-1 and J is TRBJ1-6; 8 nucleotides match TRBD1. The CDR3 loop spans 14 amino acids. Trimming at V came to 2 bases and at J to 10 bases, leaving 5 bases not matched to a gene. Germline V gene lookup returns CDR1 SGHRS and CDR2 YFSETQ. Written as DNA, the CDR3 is TGCGCCAGCAGCTTTGGACAGGGAGGCTCACCCCTCCACTTT. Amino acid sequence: CASSFGQGGSPLHF.

DNA of the CDR3: TGTGCCAGCAGCTTACCCCAGGGAGGCGAGCAGTACTTC. It yields the protein CASSLPQGGEQYF. The gene calls are TRBV7-9 and TRBJ2-7; a weak D match, TRBD2 (6 bases). V was clipped by 2 bases and J by 6 bases, with 11 bases between them. The CDR3 is 13 amino acids. Germline V gives CDR1 SEHNR, CDR2 FQNEAQ (reference sequence).

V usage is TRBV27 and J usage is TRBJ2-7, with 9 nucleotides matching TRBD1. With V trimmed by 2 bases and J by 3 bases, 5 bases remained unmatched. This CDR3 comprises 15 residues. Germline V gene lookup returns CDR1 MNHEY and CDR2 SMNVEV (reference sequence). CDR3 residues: CASSLLRDRVYEQYF. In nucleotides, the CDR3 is TGTGCCAGCAGTTTACTCCGGGACAGGGTCTACGAGCAGTACTTC.

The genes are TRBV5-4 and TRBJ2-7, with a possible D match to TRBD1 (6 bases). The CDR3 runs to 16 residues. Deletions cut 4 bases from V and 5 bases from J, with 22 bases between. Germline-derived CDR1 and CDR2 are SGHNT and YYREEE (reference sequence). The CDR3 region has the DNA TGTGCCAGCAGCCCGAAGTCTATTACAGGGATCAACGAGCAGTACTTC. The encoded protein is CASSPKSITGINEQYF.

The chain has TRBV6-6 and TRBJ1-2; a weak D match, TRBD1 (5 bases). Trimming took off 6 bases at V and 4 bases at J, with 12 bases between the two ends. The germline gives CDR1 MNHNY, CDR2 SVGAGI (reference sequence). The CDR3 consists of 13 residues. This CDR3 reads CASSPSGGYGYTF. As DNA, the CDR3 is TGTGCCAGCAGCCCGTCGGGGGGCTATGGCTACACCTTC.

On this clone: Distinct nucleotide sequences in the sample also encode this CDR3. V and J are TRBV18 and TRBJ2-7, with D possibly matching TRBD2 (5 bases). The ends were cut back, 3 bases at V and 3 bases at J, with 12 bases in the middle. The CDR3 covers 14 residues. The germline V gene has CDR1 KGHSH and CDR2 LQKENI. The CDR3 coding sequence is TGTGCCAGCTCACCGACGGGAACGGGCTACGAGCAGTACTTC. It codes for CASSPTGTGYEQYF. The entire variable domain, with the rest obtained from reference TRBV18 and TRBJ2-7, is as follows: NAGVMQNPRHLVRRRGQEARLRCSPMKGHSHVYWYRQLPEEGLKFMVYLQKENIIDESGMPKERFSAEFPKEGPSILRIQQVVRGDSAAYFCASSPTGTGYEQYFGPGTRLTVT.

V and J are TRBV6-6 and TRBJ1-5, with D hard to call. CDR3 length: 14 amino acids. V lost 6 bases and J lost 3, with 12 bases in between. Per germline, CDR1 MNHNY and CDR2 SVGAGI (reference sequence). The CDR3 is CASRMVSINQPQHF. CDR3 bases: TGTGCCAGCAGAATGGTATCCATCAATCAGCCCCAGCATTTT.

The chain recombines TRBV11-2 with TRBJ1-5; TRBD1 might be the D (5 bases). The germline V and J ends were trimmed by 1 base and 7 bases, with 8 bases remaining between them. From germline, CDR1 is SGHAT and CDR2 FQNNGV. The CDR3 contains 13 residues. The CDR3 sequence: CASSLAQAQPQHF. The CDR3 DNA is TGTGCCAGCAGCTTAGCACAGGCACAGCCCCAGCATTTT.

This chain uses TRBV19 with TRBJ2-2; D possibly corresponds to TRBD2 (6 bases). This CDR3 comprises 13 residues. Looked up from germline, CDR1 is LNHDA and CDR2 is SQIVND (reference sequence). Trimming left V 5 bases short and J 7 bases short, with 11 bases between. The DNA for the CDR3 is TGTGCCAGTAGTTCATCAGCGGGCGGGGAGCTGTTTTTT. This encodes CASSSSAGGELFF.

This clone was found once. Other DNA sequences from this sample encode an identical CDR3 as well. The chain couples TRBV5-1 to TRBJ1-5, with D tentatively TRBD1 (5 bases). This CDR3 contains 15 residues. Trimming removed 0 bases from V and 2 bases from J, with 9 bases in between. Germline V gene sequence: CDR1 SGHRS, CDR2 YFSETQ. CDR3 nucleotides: TGCGCCAGCAGCTTGGATGGGGGAGGCAATCAGCCCCAGCATTTT. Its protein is CASSLDGGGNQPQHF.

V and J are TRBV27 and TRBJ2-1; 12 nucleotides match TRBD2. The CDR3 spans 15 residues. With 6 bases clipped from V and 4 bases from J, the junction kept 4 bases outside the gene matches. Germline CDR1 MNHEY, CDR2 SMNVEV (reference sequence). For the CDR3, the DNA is TGTGCCAGCAGGCTAGCGGGGGGGCCTTACAATGAGCAGTTCTTC. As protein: CASRLAGGPYNEQFF.

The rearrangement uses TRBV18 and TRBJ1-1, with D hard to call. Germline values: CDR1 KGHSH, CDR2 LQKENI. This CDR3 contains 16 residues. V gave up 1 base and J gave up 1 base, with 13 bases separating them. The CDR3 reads CASSPRNSDSNTEAFF. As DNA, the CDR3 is TGTGCCAGCTCACCACGGAACAGCGATTCGAACACTGAAGCTTTCTTT.

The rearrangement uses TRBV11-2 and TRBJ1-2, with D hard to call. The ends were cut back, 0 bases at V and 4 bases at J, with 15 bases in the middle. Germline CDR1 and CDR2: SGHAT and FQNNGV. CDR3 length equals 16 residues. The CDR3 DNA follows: TGTGCCAGCAGCTTAGACTCATCAGCTCTCATCTATGGCTACACCTTC. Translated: CASSLDSSALIYGYTF.